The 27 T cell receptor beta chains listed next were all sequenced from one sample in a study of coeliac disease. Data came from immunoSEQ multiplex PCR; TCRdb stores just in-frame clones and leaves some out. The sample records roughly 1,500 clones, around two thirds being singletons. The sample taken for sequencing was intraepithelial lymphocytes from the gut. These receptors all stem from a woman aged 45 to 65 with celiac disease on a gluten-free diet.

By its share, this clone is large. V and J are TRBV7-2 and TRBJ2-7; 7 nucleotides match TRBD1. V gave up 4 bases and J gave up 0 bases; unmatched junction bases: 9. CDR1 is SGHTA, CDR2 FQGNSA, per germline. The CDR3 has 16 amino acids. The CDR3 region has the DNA TGTGCCAGCAGCTCACAGACAGGGCCACCCTCCTACGAGCAGTACTTC. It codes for CASSSQTGPPSYEQYF. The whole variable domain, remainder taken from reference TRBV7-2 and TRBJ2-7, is GAGVSQSPSNKVTEKGKDVELRCDPISGHTALYWYRQSLGQGLEFLIYFQGNSAPDKSGLPSDRFSAERTGGSVSTLTIQRTQQEDSAVYLCASSSQTGPPSYEQYFGPGTRLTVT.

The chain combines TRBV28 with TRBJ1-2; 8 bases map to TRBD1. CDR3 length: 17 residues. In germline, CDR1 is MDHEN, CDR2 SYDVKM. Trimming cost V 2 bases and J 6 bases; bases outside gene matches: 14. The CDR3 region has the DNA TGTGCCAGCAGTTTAGACCCGCAGGGGGCGCAAAGTAATGGCTACACCTTC. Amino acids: CASSLDPQGAQSNGYTF.

CDR3 coding DNA: TGTGCCAGCAGTTATCAGGGGCCAAGGGGCGAGCAGTACTTC. This sequence encodes CASSYQGPRGEQYF. The V and J genes are TRBV27 and TRBJ2-7; the D gene is possibly TRBD1 (6 bases). From germline, CDR1 is MNHEY and CDR2 SMNVEV (reference sequence). There are 14 residues in the CDR3. Trimming cost V 4 bases and J 6 bases, with 16 bases left between them.

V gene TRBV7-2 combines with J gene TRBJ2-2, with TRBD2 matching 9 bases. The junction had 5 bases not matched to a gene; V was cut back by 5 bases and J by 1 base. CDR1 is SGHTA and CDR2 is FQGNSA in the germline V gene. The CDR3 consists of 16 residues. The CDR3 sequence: CASSPPRGGNTGELFF. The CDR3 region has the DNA TGTGCCAGCAGCCCACCGCGGGGGGGGAACACCGGGGAGCTGTTTTTT.

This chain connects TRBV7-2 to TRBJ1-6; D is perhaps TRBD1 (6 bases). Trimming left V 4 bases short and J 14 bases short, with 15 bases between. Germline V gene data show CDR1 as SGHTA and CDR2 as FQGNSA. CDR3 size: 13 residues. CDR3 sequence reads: CASSSGQLMTLHF. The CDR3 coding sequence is TGTGCCAGCAGCTCTGGACAGCTAATGACCCTCCACTTT.

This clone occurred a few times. As DNA, the CDR3 is TGTGCCAGCAGCTTCAACGCGATGGAGACCCAGTACTTC. It encodes CASSFNAMETQYF. The J gene is TRBJ2-5, the V gene TRBV7-3, with D hard to call. Germline CDR1 SGHTA, CDR2 FQGTGA. The V end lost 3 bases, the J end lost 5 bases, and 10 bases lay between the germline ends. This CDR3 is built from 13 residues.

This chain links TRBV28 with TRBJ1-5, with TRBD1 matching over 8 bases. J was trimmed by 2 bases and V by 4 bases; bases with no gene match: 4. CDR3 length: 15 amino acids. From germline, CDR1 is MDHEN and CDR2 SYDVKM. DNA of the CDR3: TGTGCCAGCAGTTCCGGACAGGGAGGCAATCAGCCCCAGCATTTT. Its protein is CASSSGQGGNQPQHF.

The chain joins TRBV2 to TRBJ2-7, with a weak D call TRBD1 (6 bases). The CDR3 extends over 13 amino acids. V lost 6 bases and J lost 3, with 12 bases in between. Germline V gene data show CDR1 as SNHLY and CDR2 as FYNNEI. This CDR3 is CASRETGFYEQYF. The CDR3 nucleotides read TGTGCCAGCAGGGAGACAGGTTTCTACGAGCAGTACTTC. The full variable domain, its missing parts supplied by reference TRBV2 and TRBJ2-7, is EPEVTQTPSHQVTQMGQEVILRCVPISNHLYFYWYRQILGQKVEFLVSFYNNEISEKSEIFDDQFSVERPDGSNFTLKIRSTKLEDSAMYFCASRETGFYEQYFGPGTRLTVT.

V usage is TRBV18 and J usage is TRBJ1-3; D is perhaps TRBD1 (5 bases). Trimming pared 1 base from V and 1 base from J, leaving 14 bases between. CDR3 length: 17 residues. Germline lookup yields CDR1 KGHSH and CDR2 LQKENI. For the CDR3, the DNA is TGTGCCAGCTCACCACTGCAGGGTCGGCGTTCTGGAAACACCATATATTTT. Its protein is CASSPLQGRRSGNTIYF. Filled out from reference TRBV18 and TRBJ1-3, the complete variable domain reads NAGVMQNPRHLVRRRGQEARLRCSPMKGHSHVYWYRQLPEEGLKFMVYLQKENIIDESGMPKERFSAEFPKEGPSILRIQQVVRGDSAAYFCASSPLQGRRSGNTIYFGEGSWLTVV.

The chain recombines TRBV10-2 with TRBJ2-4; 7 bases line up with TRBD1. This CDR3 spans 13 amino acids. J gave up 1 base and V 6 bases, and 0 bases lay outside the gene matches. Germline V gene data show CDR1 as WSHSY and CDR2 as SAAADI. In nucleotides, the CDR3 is TGCGCCAGCAGGGACAGGGCCAAAAACATTCAGTACTTC. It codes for CASRDRAKNIQYF.

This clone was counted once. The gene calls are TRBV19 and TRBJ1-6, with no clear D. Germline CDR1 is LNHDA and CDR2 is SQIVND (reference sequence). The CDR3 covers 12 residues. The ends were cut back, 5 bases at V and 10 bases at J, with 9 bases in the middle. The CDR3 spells CASSPGRSPLHF. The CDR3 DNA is TGTGCCAGTAGTCCTGGGAGATCACCCCTCCACTTT.

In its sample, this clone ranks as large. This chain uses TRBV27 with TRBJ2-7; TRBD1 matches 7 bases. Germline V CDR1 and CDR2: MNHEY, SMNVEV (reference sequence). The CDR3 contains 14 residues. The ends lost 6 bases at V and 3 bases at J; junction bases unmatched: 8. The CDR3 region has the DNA TGTGCCAGCAGGCAAGGACAGGATTACTACGAGCAGTACTTC. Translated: CASRQGQDYYEQYF.

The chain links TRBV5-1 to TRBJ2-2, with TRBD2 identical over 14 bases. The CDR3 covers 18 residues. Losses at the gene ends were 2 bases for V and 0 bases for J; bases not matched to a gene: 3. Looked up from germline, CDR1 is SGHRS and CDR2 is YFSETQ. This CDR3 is CASSFQGLAGANTGELFF. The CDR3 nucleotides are TGCGCCAGCAGCTTCCAGGGACTAGCGGGGGCGAACACCGGGGAGCTGTTTTTT.

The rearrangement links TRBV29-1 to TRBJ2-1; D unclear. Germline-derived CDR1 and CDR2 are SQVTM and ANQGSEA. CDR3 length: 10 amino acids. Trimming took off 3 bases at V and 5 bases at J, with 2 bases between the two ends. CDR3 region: CSVDNNEQFF. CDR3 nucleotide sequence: TGCAGCGTTGACAACAATGAGCAGTTCTTC.

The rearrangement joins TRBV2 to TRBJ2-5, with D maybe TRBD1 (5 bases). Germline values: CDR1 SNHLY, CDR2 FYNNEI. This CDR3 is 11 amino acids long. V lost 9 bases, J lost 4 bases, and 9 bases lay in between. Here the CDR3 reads CASTTGETQYF. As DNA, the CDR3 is TGTGCCAGTACCACAGGAGAGACCCAGTACTTC.

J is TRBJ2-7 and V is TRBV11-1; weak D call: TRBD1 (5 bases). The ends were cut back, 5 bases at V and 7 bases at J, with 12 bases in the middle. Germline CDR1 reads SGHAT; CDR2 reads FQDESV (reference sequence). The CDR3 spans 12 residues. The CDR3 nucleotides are TGTGCCAGCAGCCCAAACAGGAGAGAGCAGTACTTC. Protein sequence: CASSPNRREQYF.

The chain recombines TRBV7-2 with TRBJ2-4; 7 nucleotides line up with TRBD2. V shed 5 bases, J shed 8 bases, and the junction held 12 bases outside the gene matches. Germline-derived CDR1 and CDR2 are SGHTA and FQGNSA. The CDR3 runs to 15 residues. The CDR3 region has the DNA TGTGCCAGCAGCAAGAGACGGGGGGTCGGAGACATTCAGTACTTC. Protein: CASSKRRGVGDIQYF.

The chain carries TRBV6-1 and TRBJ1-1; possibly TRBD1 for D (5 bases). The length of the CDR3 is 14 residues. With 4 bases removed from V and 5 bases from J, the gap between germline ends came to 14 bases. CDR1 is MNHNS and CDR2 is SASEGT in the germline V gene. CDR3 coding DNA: TGTGCCAGCAGTGTATTTTGGGGGGGGACTGAAGCTTTCTTT. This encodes CASSVFWGGTEAFF.

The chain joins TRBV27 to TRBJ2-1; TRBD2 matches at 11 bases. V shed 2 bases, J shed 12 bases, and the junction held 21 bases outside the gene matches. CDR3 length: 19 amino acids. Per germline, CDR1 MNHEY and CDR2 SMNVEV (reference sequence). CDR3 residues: CASSLGSPGLAETLLGQFF. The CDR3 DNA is TGTGCCAGCAGTTTAGGCTCACCGGGACTAGCGGAGACTCTACTGGGGCAGTTCTTC.

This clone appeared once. In DNA, the CDR3 is TGTGCCTGGAGATTAGCGGGGGGTGGGGAGACCCAGTACTTC. This translates into CAWRLAGGGETQYF. The chain recombines TRBV30 with TRBJ2-5; 10 bases fit TRBD2. The germline gives CDR1 GTSNPN, CDR2 SVGIG (reference sequence). This CDR3 region has 14 residues. The V and J ends lost 3 bases and 5 bases, in that order; junction bases with no gene match: 6.

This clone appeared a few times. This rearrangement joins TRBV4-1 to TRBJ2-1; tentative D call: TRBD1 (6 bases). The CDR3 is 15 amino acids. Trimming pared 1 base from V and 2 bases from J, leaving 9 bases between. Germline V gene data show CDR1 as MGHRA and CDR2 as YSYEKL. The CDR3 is CASSQGPGAYNEQFF. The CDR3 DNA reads TGCGCCAGCAGCCAAGGGCCAGGGGCCTACAATGAGCAGTTCTTC.

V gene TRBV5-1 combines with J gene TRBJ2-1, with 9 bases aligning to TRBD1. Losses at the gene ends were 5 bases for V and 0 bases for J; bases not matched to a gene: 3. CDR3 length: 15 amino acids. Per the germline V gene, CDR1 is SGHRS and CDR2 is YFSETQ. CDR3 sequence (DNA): TGCGCCAGCAGGACAGGGGGTGACTCCTACAATGAGCAGTTCTTC. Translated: CASRTGGDSYNEQFF. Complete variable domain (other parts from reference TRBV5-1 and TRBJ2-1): KAGVTQTPRYLIKTRGQQVTLSCSPISGHRSVSWYQQTPGQGLQFLFEYFSETQRNKGNFPGRFSGRQFSNSRSEMNVSTLELGDSALYLCASRTGGDSYNEQFFGPGTRLTVL.

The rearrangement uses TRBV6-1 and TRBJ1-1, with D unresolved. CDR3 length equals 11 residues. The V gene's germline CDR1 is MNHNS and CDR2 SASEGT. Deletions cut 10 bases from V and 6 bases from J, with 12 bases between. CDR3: CANKEVAEAFF. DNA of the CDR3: TGTGCCAACAAAGAGGTGGCTGAAGCTTTCTTT.

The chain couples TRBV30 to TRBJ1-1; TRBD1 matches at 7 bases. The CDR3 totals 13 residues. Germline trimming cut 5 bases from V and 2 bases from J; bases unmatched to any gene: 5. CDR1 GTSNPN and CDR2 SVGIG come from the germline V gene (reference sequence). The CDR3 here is CAWGQDTNTEAFF. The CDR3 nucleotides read TGTGCCTGGGGACAGGACACCAACACTGAAGCTTTCTTT. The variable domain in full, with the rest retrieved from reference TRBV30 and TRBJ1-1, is SQTIHQWPATLVQPVGSPLSLECTVEGTSNPNLYWYRQAAGRGLQLLFYSVGIGQISSEVPQNLSASRPQDRQFILSSKKLLLSDSGFYLCAWGQDTNTEAFFGQGTRLTVV.

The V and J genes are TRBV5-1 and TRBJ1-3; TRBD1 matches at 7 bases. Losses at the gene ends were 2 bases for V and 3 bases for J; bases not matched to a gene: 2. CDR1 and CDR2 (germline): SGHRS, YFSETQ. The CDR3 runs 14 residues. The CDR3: CASSLQGLGNTIYF. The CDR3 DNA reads TGCGCCAGCAGCTTACAGGGGCTTGGAAACACCATATATTTT.

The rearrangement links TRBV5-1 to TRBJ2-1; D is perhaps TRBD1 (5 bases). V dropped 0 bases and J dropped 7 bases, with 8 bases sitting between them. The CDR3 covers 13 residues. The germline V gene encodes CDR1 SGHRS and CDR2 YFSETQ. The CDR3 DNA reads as TGCGCCAGCAGCTTGGGGACATGGAATGAGCAGTTCTTC. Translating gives CASSLGTWNEQFF.

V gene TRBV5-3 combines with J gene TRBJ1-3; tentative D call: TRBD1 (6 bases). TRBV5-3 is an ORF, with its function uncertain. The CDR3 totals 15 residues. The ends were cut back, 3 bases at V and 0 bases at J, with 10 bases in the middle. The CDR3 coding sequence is TGTGCCAGAAGCTCTGGACAGCACTCTGGAAACACCATATATTTT. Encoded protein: CARSSGQHSGNTIYF.